The clone carrying this TCR beta chain was counted a few times. Its target is unknown. The sample is drawn from a study of naive and memory T cell subsets. The SP2 primer and nested alpha and beta constant region primers amplified ligated cDNA in four rounds. Alpha and beta constant region primers primed reverse transcription for blood and skin samples. TCRdb redid the calling of the 5' RACE reads with MiXCR, one entry per CDR3 protein. The data contain about 59,000 distinct CDR3 sequences, 6% to 8.5% of them singletons. Study-wide points: The RNA method is potentially sensitive to activation and differentiation changes.

A UMI-containing oligonucleotide was joined by 3' ligation to the TCR cDNA template. Adult healthy volunteers gave 2.5 ml peripheral blood for whole-blood RNA. Cells were not sorted; total RNA input targeted about 1 to 1000 ng. This clonotype was sampled from a female donor in good health.

CDR3 residues: CASSLVRQLTNTEAFF. CDR3 coding DNA: TGCGCCAGCAGCTTGGTCAGACAGCTCACGAACACTGAAGCTTTCTTT. The V call is TRBV5-1, the J call TRBJ1-1, with D possibly matching TRBD1 (5 bases). The CDR3 runs to 16 residues. CDR1 is SGHRS and CDR2 is YFSETQ in the germline V gene. The V and J ends lost 0 bases and 1 base respectively, with 13 bases between them.